This T cell receptor (beta chain) comes out of a study of TIL therapy for anti-PD-1-resistant metastatic lung cancer. Sequencing used immunoSEQ v3. Only in-frame clones appear in the TCRdb table, and some are missing; sequencing was by immunoSEQ multiplex PCR. The data hold about 12,000 clones, with about 80% observed a single time. Germline loops: CDR1 SGHAT, CDR2 FQNNGV. V dropped 6 bases and J dropped 7 bases, with 19 bases sitting between them. The CDR3 is 14 residues long. Time point specified: pre-treatment sample, taken before nivolumab and TIL therapy. Adults with stage 4 NSCLC were enrolled in a phase I trial.

This material consisted of blood, taken at baseline. This chain links TRBV11-2 with TRBJ2-7; the D gene is possibly TRBD2 (6 bases). This clonotype originated in a person aged 25-85 years with non-small cell lung cancer. The CDR3 region is CASRPQLAPGEQYF. For the CDR3, the DNA is TGTGCCAGCAGGCCTCAACTAGCTCCGGGGGAGCAGTACTTC.